This T cell receptor beta chain was retrieved from a study of T cells in Graves' hyperthyroidism and ophthalmopathy. Study-wide points: Ophthalmopathy was distinguished from stable hyperthyroidism by 13 V-J signatures.

This clonotype was detected many times. Antigen specificity is unknown. V shed 3 bases and J shed 9 bases, with 24 bases lying between them. The germline V gene encodes CDR1 MDHEN and CDR2 SYDVKM. CDR3 length: 16 amino acids. The diagnoses drew upon clinical symptoms, serum thyroxine and TRAb, thyroid ultrasound and orbital computed tomography. Cells are PBMCs isolated from 9 to 10 ml of fresh blood. RNA transcripts were the template for amplifying TCR beta CDR3 regions. The TCR CDR3 first-round RT-PCR relied on the HTBI primer set. TCRdb re-called the multiplex PCR reads with MiXCR, one entry per CDR3 protein. Of 250,000 to 400,000 distinct CDR3 sequences in the sample, about 13% were seen once.

This chain joins TRBV28 and TRBJ2-7, with a weak D call TRBD1 (6 bases). The material sequenced was blood. This TCR derives from a woman aged 40-49 years with Graves' ophthalmopathy. The CDR3 is CASSFLDGQIVKGQYF. DNA for the CDR3: TGTGCCAGCAGTTTTCTCGACGGACAGATTGTCAAGGGGCAGTACTTC. Looking up the rest from reference TRBV28 and TRBJ2-7 gives the full variable domain: DVKVTQSSRYLVKRTGEKVFLECVQDMDHENMFWYRQDPGLGLRLIYFSYDVKMKEKGDIPEGYSVSREKKERFSLILESASTNQTSMYLCASSFLDGQIVKGQYFGPGTRLTVT.